This T cell receptor beta chain derives from a study of Graves' ophthalmopathy and Graves' hyperthyroidism. This clonotype appeared many times. The starting material, about 9.9 ml of fresh peripheral blood, provided the PBMCs. RNA served as the template for amplifying TCR beta CDR3 regions. Second-round multiplex PCR came after a first-round RT-PCR that employed HTBI primers. MiXCR was run by TCRdb on the multiplex PCR reads, yielding one entry per CDR3 protein. Here the sample spans roughly 610,000 distinct CDR3 sequences, about a fifth being singletons. V shed 5 bases and J shed 5 bases, with 21 bases lying between them. This CDR3 has 16 amino acids. The germline gives CDR1 SGHAT, CDR2 FQNNGV.

The receptor was derived from a woman younger than 30 with stable Graves' hyperthyroidism. Some clones in this sample may be carry-over from other donors' samples. The J gene is TRBJ1-1, the V gene TRBV11-2, with D unresolved. Sequencing was carried out using peripheral blood. CDR3 sequence reads: CASSPELSQARTEAFF. The CDR3 coding sequence is TGTGCCAGCAGCCCGGAGTTGTCGCAGGCGAGGACTGAAGCTTTCTTT.